This is a list of T cell receptor beta chains from one sample in a study of spatial heterogeneity in lung cancer. TCRdb processed the 5' RACE reads anew with MiXCR; each CDR3 protein has one entry. The data contain 25,000 to 30,000 distinct CDR3 sequences, about 6.6% of them singletons. The source was lung tumor tissue, collected at surgery. All receptors derive from a male donor with early-stage non-small cell lung cancer. Each CDR3 is given with its conserved first and last residue. Each record gives: clone size, CDR3 length, V gene, D gene, J gene, CDR3 DNA, CDR3 protein. D genes are given only for firm matches. Not all rows give a size; the values are once, few, many and, for expanded clones, a class.

many	16	TRBV7-9	TRBD1	TRBJ1-1	TGTGCCAGCAGCTCCGGGACAGGGAATTCGAACACTGAAGCTTTCTTT	CASSSGTGNSNTEAFF
.	13	TRBV6-1	TRBD1	TRBJ2-1	TGTGCCAGCAGTGAACAGGGGGCGGGTGAGCAGTTCTTC	CASSEQGAGEQFF
many	16	TRBV6-6	.	TRBJ1-3	TGTGCCAGCAGTTACCCGACGGGGGTCTCTGGAAACACCATATATTTT	CASSYPTGVSGNTIYF
many	10	TRBV28	.	TRBJ2-1	TGTGCCAGCAGTTTCCGTGAGCAGTTCTTC	CASSFREQFF
.	15	TRBV27	TRBD1	TRBJ2-7	TGTGCCAGCAGTTTCTTGACAGGGGGCAGCTACGAGCAGTACTTC	CASSFLTGGSYEQYF
.	15	TRBV6-2/TRBV6-3	TRBD1	TRBJ2-1	TGTGCCAGCAGAGCACCGGGACAGGGATACAATGAGCAGTTCTTC	CASRAPGQGYNEQFF
many	14	TRBV5-1	TRBD1	TRBJ2-5	TGCGCCAGCAGCTTGCAGGGGGTATGGGAGACCCAGTACTTC	CASSLQGVWETQYF
many	14	TRBV20-1	.	TRBJ2-1	TGCAGTGCTAGGCTTCTAGCGTCCTACAATGAGCAGTTCTTC	CSARLLASYNEQFF
many	12	TRBV28	.	TRBJ1-2	TGTGCCAGCAGTTTAGACACCCGTCCTGACACCTTC	CASSLDTRPDTF
many	14	TRBV5-1	.	TRBJ2-2	TGCGCCAGCAGCTCCGACAGGAACACCGGGGAGCTGTTTTTT	CASSSDRNTGELFF
many	16	TRBV11-2	TRBD2	TRBJ2-5	TGTGCCAGCAGCTTAGGCCAGCGGGGAAGACAAGAGACCCAGTACTTC	CASSLGQRGRQETQYF
medium-sized	17	TRBV12-3/TRBV12-4	TRBD1	TRBJ1-5	TGTGCCAGCAGTCCCCTCGGGACAGGGGGCCCCAATCAGCCCCAGCATTTT	CASSPLGTGGPNQPQHF
many	12	TRBV20-1	TRBD1	TRBJ2-7	TGCAGTTTGGAGACAGGGACATACGAGCAGTACTTC	CSLETGTYEQYF
few	12	TRBV28	.	TRBJ1-2	TGTGCCAGCACTGGACAGACCTATGGCTACACCTTC	CASTGQTYGYTF
many	15	TRBV5-7	.	TRBJ2-2	TGTGCCAGCAGCCCCCCGCTGCGGGTGGCCGGGGAGCTGTTTTTT	CASSPPLRVAGELFF
.	14	TRBV15	TRBD2	TRBJ2-1	TGTGCCCCCGCGACTAGCGGGGGCTACAATGAGCAGTTCTTC	CAPATSGGYNEQFF
many	14	TRBV11-2	.	TRBJ2-3	TGTGCCAGCAGCTTCCAAGCGTCCGCAGATACGCAGTATTTT	CASSFQASADTQYF
few	15	TRBV2	TRBD2	TRBJ2-1	TGTGCCAGCAGTGAGGCGAGCGGGGGTATCAATGAGCAGTTCTTC	CASSEASGGINEQFF
many	15	TRBV28	TRBD1	TRBJ1-4	TGTGCCAGCAGCATCCTAGGGGGCGATAATGAAAAACTGTTTTTT	CASSILGGDNEKLFF
many	16	TRBV5-1	.	TRBJ2-6	TGCGCCAGCAGCTTGGCTACGAGCTCTGGGGCCAACGTCCTGACTTTC	CASSLATSSGANVLTF
many	14	TRBV3-1	.	TRBJ1-5	TGTGCCAGCAGCCAAGACGGAAGCCTGGGGCCCCAGCATTTT	CASSQDGSLGPQHF
many	15	TRBV7-7	TRBD1	TRBJ2-1	TGTGCTAGCAGCTTAGACCGGGACAGCTACAATGAGCAGTTCTTC	CASSLDRDSYNEQFF
.	14	TRBV20-1	.	TRBJ1-1	TGCAGTGCGGTACGGGTGAGAGAACAACCCAAAGCTTTCTTT	CSAVRVREQPKAFF
.	15	TRBV14	TRBD1	TRBJ1-1	TGTGCCAGCAGGAACGGGAGGGGGCTGGACACTGAAGCTTTCTTT	CASRNGRGLDTEAFF